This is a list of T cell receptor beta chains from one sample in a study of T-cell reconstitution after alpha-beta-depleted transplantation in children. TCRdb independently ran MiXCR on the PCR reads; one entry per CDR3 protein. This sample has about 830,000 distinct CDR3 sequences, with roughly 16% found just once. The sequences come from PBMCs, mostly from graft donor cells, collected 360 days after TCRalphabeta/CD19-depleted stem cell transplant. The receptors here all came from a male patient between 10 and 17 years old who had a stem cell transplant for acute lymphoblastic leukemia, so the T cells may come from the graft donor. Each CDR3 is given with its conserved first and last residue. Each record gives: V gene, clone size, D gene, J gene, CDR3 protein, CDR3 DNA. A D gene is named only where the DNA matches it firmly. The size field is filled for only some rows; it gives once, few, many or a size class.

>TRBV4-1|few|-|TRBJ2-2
CASSQKQLGQYTGELFF
TGCGCCAGCAGCCAAAAACAATTAGGACAGTACACCGGGGAGCTGTTTTTT
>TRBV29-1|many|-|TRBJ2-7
CSVGFRGGPYEQYF
TGCAGCGTTGGCTTCAGGGGTGGGCCCTACGAGCAGTACTTC
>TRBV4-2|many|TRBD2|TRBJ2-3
CASSHGLAGGIVGTDTQYF
TGTGCCAGCAGCCACGGACTAGCGGGAGGTATCGTCGGCACAGATACGCAGTATTTT
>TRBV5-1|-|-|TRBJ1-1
CASTSRGGGLDNTEAFF
TGCGCCAGCACCTCCCGGGGGGGCGGATTGGATAACACTGAAGCTTTCTTT
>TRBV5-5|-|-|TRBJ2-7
CASSPWQGGYEQYF
TGTGCCAGCAGCCCGTGGCAGGGTGGGTACGAGCAGTACTTC
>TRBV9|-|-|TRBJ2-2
CASSLVPGGHPGELFF
TGTGCCAGCAGCCTGGTGCCAGGGGGGCACCCCGGGGAGCTGTTTTTT
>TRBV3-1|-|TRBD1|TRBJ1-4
CASSQGMWDRLF
TGTGCCAGCAGCCAAGGCATGTGGGACAGACTTTTT
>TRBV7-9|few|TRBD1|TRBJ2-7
CASSVLRSGTVSYEQYF
TGTGCCAGCAGCGTCCTACGCTCTGGGACAGTCTCCTACGAGCAGTACTTC
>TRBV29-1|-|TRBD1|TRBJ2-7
CSAGRDRGYEQYF
TGCAGCGCCGGACGGGACAGGGGCTACGAGCAGTACTTC
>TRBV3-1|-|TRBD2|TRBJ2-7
CASSLIPVTSGSYEQYF
TGTGCCAGCAGCCTAATCCCCGTAACTAGCGGGAGCTACGAGCAGTACTTC
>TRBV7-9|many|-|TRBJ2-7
CASSLQDVSYEQYF
TGTGCCAGCAGCTTACAGGACGTCTCCTACGAGCAGTACTTC
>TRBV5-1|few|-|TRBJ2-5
CASSDGIRETQYF
TGCGCCAGCAGCGACGGGATCCGGGAGACCCAGTACTTC
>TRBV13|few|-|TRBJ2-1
CASSPPPGPSADYNEQFF
TGTGCCAGCAGTCCCCCCCCCGGGCCTAGCGCTGACTACAATGAGCAGTTCTTC
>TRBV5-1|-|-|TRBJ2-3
CASSLAGTTSTDTQYF
TGCGCCAGCAGCTTGGCGGGGACGACTAGCACAGATACGCAGTATTTT
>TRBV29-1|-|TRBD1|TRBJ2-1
CSATATGGHNEQFF
TGCAGCGCCACCGCCACAGGGGGCCACAATGAGCAGTTCTTC
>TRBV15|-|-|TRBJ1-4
CATSIAGGINEKLFF
TGTGCCACCAGCATCGCTGGAGGGATTAATGAAAAACTGTTTTTT
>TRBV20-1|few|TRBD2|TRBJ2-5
CSAGGLAGGPKETQYF
TGCAGTGCTGGCGGACTAGCGGGAGGGCCAAAAGAGACCCAGTACTTC
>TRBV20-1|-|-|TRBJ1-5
CSASPGAQPQHF
TGCAGTGCCTCCCCCGGGGCCCAGCCCCAGCATTTT
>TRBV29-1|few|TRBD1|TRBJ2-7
CSVEGQGSVDEQYF
TGCAGCGTTGAAGGACAGGGGTCTGTAGACGAGCAGTACTTC
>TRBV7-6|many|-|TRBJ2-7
CASSLEGRGGEQYF
TGTGCCAGCAGCTTAGAGGGCAGGGGGGGAGAGCAGTACTTC